This TCR beta chain was sequenced in a study of shared clonotypes between healthy human individuals. Findings and caveats of the study: In a few donors, about 5% of naive CD4 clonotypes appeared in common.

Concerning this clone: Its antigen is currently unknown.

The CDR3 length is 15 residues. Looked up from germline, CDR1 is MNHEY and CDR2 is SMNVEV (reference sequence). After removal of 6 bases from V and 5 bases from J, the junction contained 10 bases not matched to a gene. Each replicate PCR on the sorted subsets used around 200 ng DNA (around 30,000 T cell genomes). The method was immunoSEQ multiplex PCR; TCRdb's version includes in-frame clones alone and lacks a portion of them. The table lists about 800,000 clones, 96% of them singletons, with over 0.2% in the top ten. CD8 cells classed as naive were CD45RO-negative and positively selected for CCR7, excluding terminally differentiated effector memory CD45RA+ cells.

J is TRBJ2-3 and V is TRBV27; TRBD1 matches at 8 bases. Sequencing used naive CD8+ T cells sorted from blood. The receptor was isolated from a man aged 25 to 45 in good health. The CDR3 reads CASRWQGARQDTQYF. The CDR3 DNA is TGTGCCAGCAGGTGGCAGGGGGCGCGTCAAGATACGCAGTATTTT.